This entry concerns a single TCR beta chain. Its antigen is unidentified. This record belongs to a study of blood T cells in healthy people across ages. Findings and caveats of the study: Unsorted PBMCs prevented conclusive naive versus antigen-experienced comparison. In the absence of known donor CMV status, changes in expanded clonotypes were possibly confounded. The authors considered diversity estimates from one million T cells to be underestimates.

V gave up 4 bases and J gave up 0 bases; unmatched junction bases: 12. The CDR3 spans 17 residues. CDR1 and CDR2 from the germline V gene are SGHRS and YFSETQ. Then a second PCR, running roughly 7 to 11 cycles, was carried out with a sample-barcoded 5' primer and a J-beta primer mix. A 12-random-nucleotide template-switch adaptor tagged each cDNA molecule. TCRdb reprocessed the 5' RACE reads with MiXCR, giving one entry per CDR3 protein. The sample carries about 1 million distinct CDR3 sequences, 40% to 50% recorded once. This clonotype originated in a woman between 55 and 75 years old in good health. The sample taken for sequencing was blood. V is TRBV5-1 and J is TRBJ1-2, with 7 bases fitting TRBD1. CDR3 residues: CASSGNRPGGPNYGYTF. CDR3 bases: TGCGCCAGCAGCGGCAACAGACCAGGGGGTCCTAACTATGGCTACACCTTC.